This paragraph covers one TCR beta chain sequence. Its cognate antigen is unknown. These data belong to a study of T cell responses to AZD1222 COVID-19 vaccine. V lost 0 bases and J lost 2, with 11 bases in between. CDR3 length: 15 residues. Germline loops: CDR1 GTSNPN, CDR2 SVGIG (reference sequence). Study-level findings and limits: Regions left unmutated in variants are reportedly the target of nearly half of spike-specific TCRs. Spike-specific TCR depth and breadth grew after two AZD1222 doses.

Here immunoSEQ multiplex PCR was the method, and the copy in TCRdb shows in-frame clones only, minus some. The data hold tens of thousands of clones, with 80% to 90% observed a single time. The source of this sequence is an adult in good health. The chain links TRBV30 to TRBJ1-5; D is unresolved. Material: peripheral blood, obtained on day 0 of AZD1222 vaccination. CDR3 in amino acids: CAWSVRQSGNQPQHF. The CDR3, as DNA: TGTGCCTGGAGTGTCCGGCAGTCTGGCAATCAGCCCCAGCATTTT. Filled out from reference TRBV30 and TRBJ1-5, the complete variable domain reads SQTIHQWPATLVQPVGSPLSLECTVEGTSNPNLYWYRQAAGRGLQLLFYSVGIGQISSEVPQNLSASRPQDRQFILSSKKLLLSDSGFYLCAWSVRQSGNQPQHFGDGTRLSIL.